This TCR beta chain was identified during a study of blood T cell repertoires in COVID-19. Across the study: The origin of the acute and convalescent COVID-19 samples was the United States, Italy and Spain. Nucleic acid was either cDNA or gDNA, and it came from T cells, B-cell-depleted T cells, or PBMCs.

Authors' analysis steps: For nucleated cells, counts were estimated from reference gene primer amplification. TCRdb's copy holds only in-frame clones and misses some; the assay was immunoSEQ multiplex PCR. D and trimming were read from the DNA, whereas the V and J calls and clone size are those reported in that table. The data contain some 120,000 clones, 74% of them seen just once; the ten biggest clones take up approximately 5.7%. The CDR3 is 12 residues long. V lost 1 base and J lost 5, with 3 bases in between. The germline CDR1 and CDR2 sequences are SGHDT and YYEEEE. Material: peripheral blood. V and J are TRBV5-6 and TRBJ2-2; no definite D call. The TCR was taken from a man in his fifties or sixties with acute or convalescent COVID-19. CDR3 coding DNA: TGTGCCAGCAGCTTGTCGACCGGGGAGCTGTTTTTT. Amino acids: CASSLSTGELFF. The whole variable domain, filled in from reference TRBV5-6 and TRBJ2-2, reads DAGVTQSPTHLIKTRGQQVTLRCSPKSGHDTVSWYQQALGQGPQFIFQYYEEEERQRGNFPDRFSGHQFPNYSSELNVNALLLGDSALYLCASSLSTGELFFGEGSRLTVL.